This section outlines one T cell receptor beta chain sequence together with its context. The record originates from a study of blood T cell repertoires in COVID-19. Study-wide context: Both acute and convalescent COVID-19 samples were obtained from the United States, Italy and Spain.

Germline CDR1 and CDR2: WNHNN and SYGVQD (reference sequence). CDR3 size: 17 residues. Unmatched junction bases numbered 8, after V lost 7 bases and J lost 2 bases. Using immunoSEQ multiplex PCR, the repertoire was profiled, and TCRdb retains in-frame clones only, with some absent. The table records 120,000 to 150,000 clones, approximately 80% of them present only once. The TCR was taken from a human donor with acute or convalescent COVID-19. The donor label of this sample is uncertain. This chain uses TRBV10-1 with TRBJ2-6, with TRBD2 identical over 10 bases. Sequenced material: peripheral blood. CDR3 sequence: CASIGAGGLPGANVLTF. CDR3 coding DNA: TGCGCCAGCATCGGAGCGGGGGGGCTTCCTGGGGCCAACGTCCTGACTTTC.